The entry below describes one T cell receptor (beta chain). As processed by the authors: The assay estimated nucleated cells by amplifying reference gene primers. Libraries were prepared by immunoSEQ multiplex PCR; TCRdb keeps only in-frame clonotypes and omits some of them. Clone size and the V and J calls come from that table; the DNA yielded D and trimming. The sample lists approximately 69,000 clones, around four fifths seen once, with about 18% in the top ten. The data originate from a study of blood T cell repertoires in COVID-19. For the study at large: T cells, B-cell-depleted T cells, or PBMCs provided the cDNA or gDNA that served as material.

Germline V gene sequence: CDR1 GTSNPN, CDR2 SVGIG (reference sequence). The CDR3 has 14 amino acids. The germline V and J ends were trimmed by 0 bases and 0 bases, with 8 bases remaining between them. The TCR was taken from a woman older than 75 with acute or convalescent COVID-19. The chain couples TRBV30 to TRBJ1-2; possibly TRBD1 for D (6 bases). What was sequenced was peripheral blood. CDR3 DNA sequence: TGTGCCTGGAGTGTTGGACAGTCTAACTATGGCTACACCTTC. The encoded protein is CAWSVGQSNYGYTF.